This T cell receptor (beta chain) originates from a study of T cell responses to AZD1222 COVID-19 vaccine. Overall study findings and caveats: No repertoire was sampled before or during the peak T cell response, only after it.

Sequencing was performed with immunoSEQ multiplex PCR; in TCRdb, only in-frame clones are kept and a portion is missing. The sample lists about 89,000 clones; around nine tenths were seen once. Trimming pared 1 base from V and 0 bases from J, leaving 9 bases between. CDR3 length: 15 residues. Per germline, CDR1 SGHVS and CDR2 FQNEAQ. This clone has a single count. Its matching antigen is unknown. It was second doses at about 4 or about 12 weeks that were pooled. The clonotype was recovered from an adult who received the AZD1222 COVID-19 vaccine. V and J are TRBV7-8 and TRBJ1-1; D is ambiguous. The source material was peripheral blood, sampled 28 days after the second AZD1222 dose. CDR3 sequence: CASSLEARMNTEAFF. CDR3 bases: TGTGCCAGCAGCTTAGAAGCACGGATGAACACTGAAGCTTTCTTT.